The 6 T cell receptor beta chains given below trace back to one sample, sequenced in a study of cytomegalovirus exposure and HLA in healthy donors (dated by TCRdb to the late 2010s). The library was built by means of the immunoSEQ multiplex PCR assay. The immuneACCESS repertoire file appears here via TCRdb, limited to in-frame rearrangements. These files lack a portion of the clones; in checked studies, under half of the deficit traces to unresolved V genes, and the cause of the others is not known. Counted in this sample were approximately 220,000 clones; about 87% of them appeared once. The top ten hold less than 3% of the sample. The material sequenced was PBMCs. The receptors originated from a man aged 18 to 30 in good health and CMV-seronegative.

The chain recombines TRBV5-6 with TRBJ2-1; TRBD1 is a possible D gene (5 bases). Germline CDR1 and CDR2: SGHDT and YYEEEE. Trimming left V 4 bases short and J 5 bases short, with 10 bases between. The CDR3 extends over 13 amino acids. CDR3 in DNA: TGTGCCAGCAGCAGGACATATGACAATGAGCAGTTCTTC. Encoded protein: CASSRTYDNEQFF.

The CDR3 loop is CASSPETGRQPQHF. In DNA, the CDR3 is TGCGCCAGCAGCCCCGAGACAGGGCGTCAGCCCCAGCATTTT. V is TRBV4-1 and J is TRBJ1-5; 7 positions match TRBD1. Germline V gene sequence: CDR1 MGHRA, CDR2 YSYEKL. The CDR3 is made up of 14 amino acids. The V gene end was trimmed by 4 bases and the J gene end by 6 bases; junction bases not matched to a gene: 6.

The chain has TRBV2 and TRBJ1-1; D uncertain. Between the trimmed V and J ends, which lost 7 bases and 1 base, there was a span of 10 bases. The CDR3 length is 13 residues. Germline values: CDR1 SNHLY, CDR2 FYNNEI. The CDR3 DNA sequence: TGTGCCAGCACGTCCGAGAAGAACACTGAAGCTTTCTTT. Translation gives CASTSEKNTEAFF.

The rearrangement joins TRBV7-2 to TRBJ1-2; 12 nucleotides match TRBD1. The CDR3 is made up of 16 amino acids. Germline values: CDR1 SGHTA, CDR2 FQGNSA. V gave up 4 bases and J gave up 6 bases; unmatched junction bases: 9. The DNA of the CDR3 is TGTGCCAGCAGCTACCTGGGGACAGGGGGCTTCAATGGCTACACCTTC. Translation: CASSYLGTGGFNGYTF.

About this clone itself: Relative to the germline gene, one junction end is altered; a read error may explain this. The V call is TRBV7-7, the J call TRBJ2-6, with 8 bases fitting TRBD1. The length of the CDR3 is 17 residues. Germline V gene data show CDR1 as SSHAT and CDR2 as FNYEAQ (reference sequence). CDR3 residues: CASSPGTGLAGANVLTF. DNA for the CDR3: TGTGCTAGCAGCCCGGGGACAGGACTTGCAGGGGCCAACGTCCTGACTTTC.

This chain links TRBV1 with TRBJ2-3; the DNA was not used to check the table's D call, TRBD1. TRBV1 is a pseudogene locus. The CDR3 runs 18 residues. The CDR3 loop is CTSSQGPLWTQGADTQYF. The CDR3 DNA reads as TGCACCAGCAGCCAAGGCCCCCTGTGGACCCAGGGGGCAGATACGCAGTATTTT.